This TCR beta chain was sequenced for a study of cytomegalovirus exposure and HLA in healthy donors. Study-level information: Falling in the Caucasian-associated ancestry cluster were less than 85% of approximately 400 genotyped donors. Whole-study results and caveats: A later analysis revealed that TCR association rates differed between HLA loci, peaking at DRB1 and bottoming out at HLA-C. V- and J-gene trimming of TCR beta was linked (in a later analysis) to a missense DCLRE1C variant.

The PCR had 60 Vbeta and 13 Jbeta primers. TCRdb keeps only in-frame clones here, not all; method: immunoSEQ multiplex PCR. This table holds about 200,000 clones. CDR3 length: 14 residues. The J segment lost 4 bases and the V segment lost 6 bases, leaving 5 bases of the junction unmatched. CDR1 SNHLY and CDR2 FYNNEI come from the germline V gene. With respect to this clone: Its target is not known.

The material sequenced was PBMCs. This sequence joins TRBV2 and TRBJ1-4; 7 bases agree with TRBD1. This sequence was found in a boy aged 5-17 years in good health and CMV-seronegative. In nucleotides, the CDR3 is TGTGCCAGCAGGACAGGGACATTTAATGAAAAACTGTTTTTT. It yields the protein CASRTGTFNEKLFF.